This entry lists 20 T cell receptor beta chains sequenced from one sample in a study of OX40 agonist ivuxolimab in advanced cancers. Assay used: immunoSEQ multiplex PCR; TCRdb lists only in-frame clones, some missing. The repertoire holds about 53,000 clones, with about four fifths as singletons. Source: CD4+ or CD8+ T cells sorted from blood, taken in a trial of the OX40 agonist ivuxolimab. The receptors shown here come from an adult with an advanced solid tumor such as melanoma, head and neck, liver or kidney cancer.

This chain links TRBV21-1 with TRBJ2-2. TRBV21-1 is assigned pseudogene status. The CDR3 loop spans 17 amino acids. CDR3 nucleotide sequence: TGTGCCAGCCGTCCTATCCCCCGGACCAACGACACCGGGGAGCTGTTTTTT. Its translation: CASRPIPRTNDTGELFF.

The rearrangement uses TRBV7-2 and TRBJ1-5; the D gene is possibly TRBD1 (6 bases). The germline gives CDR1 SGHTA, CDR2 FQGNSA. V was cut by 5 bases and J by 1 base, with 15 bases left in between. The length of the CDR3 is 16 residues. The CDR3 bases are TGTGCCAGCAGCGACATCCGGGACAAAAGCAATCAGCCCCAGCATTTT. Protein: CASSDIRDKSNQPQHF.

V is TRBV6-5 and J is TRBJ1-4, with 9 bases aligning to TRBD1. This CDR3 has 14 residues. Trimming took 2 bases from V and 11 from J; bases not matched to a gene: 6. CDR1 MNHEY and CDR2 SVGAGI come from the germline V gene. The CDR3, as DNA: TGTGCCAGCAGTTACCAGTCGACAGGGGGGAAACTGTTTTTT. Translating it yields CASSYQSTGGKLFF.

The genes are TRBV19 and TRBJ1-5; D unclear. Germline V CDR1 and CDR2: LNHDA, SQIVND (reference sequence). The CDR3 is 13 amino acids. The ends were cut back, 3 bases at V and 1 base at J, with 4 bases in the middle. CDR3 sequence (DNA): TGTGCCAGTAGTATGGTCAGCAATCAGCCCCAGCATTTT. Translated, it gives CASSMVSNQPQHF.

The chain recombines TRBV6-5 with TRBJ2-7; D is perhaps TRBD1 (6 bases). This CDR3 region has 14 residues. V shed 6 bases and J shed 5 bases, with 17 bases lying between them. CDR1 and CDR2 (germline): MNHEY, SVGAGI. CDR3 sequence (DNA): TGTGCCAGCAGGAGGACAGTCTTCATTGACGAGCAGTACTTC. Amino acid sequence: CASRRTVFIDEQYF.

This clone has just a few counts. The CDR3 sequence is CASSASQGRAYEQYF. CDR3 coding DNA: TGTGCCAGCAGTGCCTCACAGGGGAGGGCCTACGAGCAGTACTTC. The chain recombines TRBV6-1 with TRBJ2-7; either TRBD1 or TRBD2 may fit D (7 bases each). The V end was cut by 4 bases, the J end by 2 bases, with 15 bases between. Germline V gene lookup returns CDR1 MNHNS and CDR2 SASEGT. The CDR3 has 15 residues.

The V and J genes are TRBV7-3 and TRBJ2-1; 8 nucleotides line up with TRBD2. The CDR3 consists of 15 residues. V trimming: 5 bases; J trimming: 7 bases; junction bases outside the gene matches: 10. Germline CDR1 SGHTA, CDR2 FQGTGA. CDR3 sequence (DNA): TGTGCCAGCAGCCCTATAAGCGGGAGTTATAATGAGCAGTTCTTC. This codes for CASSPISGSYNEQFF.

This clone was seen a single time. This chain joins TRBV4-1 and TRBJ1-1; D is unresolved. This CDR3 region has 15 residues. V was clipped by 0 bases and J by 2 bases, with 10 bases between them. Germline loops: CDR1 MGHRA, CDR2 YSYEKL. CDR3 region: CASSQDSSLNTEAFF. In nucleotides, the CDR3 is TGCGCCAGCAGCCAAGATAGCAGTCTTAACACTGAAGCTTTCTTT.

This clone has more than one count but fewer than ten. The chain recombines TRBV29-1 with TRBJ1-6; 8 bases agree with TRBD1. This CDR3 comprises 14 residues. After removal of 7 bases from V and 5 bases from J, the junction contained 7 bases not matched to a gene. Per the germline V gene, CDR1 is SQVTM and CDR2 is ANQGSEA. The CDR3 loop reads CSAQDRANNSPLHF. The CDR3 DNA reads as TGCAGCGCCCAGGACAGGGCCAATAATTCACCCCTCCACTTT.

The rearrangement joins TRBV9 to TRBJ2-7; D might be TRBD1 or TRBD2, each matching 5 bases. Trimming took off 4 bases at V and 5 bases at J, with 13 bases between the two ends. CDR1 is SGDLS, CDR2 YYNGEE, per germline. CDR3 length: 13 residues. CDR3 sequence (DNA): TGTGCCAGCAGCTCCAACCTGGGGGACGAGCAGTACTTC. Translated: CASSSNLGDEQYF.

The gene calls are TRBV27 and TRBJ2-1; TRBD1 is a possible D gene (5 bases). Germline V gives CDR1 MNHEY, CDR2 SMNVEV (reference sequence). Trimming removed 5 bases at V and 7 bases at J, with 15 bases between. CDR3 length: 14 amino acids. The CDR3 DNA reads TGTGCCAGCAGTGCTAGTACAAAGGGGAATGAGCAGTTCTTC. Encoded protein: CASSASTKGNEQFF.

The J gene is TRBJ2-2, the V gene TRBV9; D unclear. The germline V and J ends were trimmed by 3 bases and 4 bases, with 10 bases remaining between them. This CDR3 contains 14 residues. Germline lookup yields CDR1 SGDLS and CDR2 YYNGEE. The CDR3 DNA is TGTGCCAGCAGCGGGTACCCGGGCACCGGGGAGCTGTTTTTT. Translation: CASSGYPGTGELFF.

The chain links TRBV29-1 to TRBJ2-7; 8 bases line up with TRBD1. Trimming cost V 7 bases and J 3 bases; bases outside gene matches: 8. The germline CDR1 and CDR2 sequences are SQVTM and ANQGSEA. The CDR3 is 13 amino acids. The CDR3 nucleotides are TGCAGCGCCCGGACAGGGACGAACTACGAGCAGTACTTC. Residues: CSARTGTNYEQYF.

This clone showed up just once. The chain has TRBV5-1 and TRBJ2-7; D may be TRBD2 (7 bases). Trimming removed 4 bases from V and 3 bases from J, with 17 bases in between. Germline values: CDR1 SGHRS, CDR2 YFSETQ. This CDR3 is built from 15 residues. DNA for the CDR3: TGCGCCAGCAGCCCCCCGGGGGGCACGGGCTACGAGCAGTACTTC. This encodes CASSPPGGTGYEQYF.

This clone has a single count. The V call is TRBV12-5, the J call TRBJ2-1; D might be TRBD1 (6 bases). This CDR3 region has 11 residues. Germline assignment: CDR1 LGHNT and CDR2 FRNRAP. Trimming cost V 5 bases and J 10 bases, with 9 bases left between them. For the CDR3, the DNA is TGTGCTAGTGGTACCGGGACAGAGCAGTTCTTC. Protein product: CASGTGTEQFF.

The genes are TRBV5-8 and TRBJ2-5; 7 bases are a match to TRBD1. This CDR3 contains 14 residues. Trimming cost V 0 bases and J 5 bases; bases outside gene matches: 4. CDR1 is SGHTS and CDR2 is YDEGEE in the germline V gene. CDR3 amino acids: CASSLGQGRETQYF. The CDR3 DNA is TGTGCCAGCAGCTTGGGACAGGGAAGGGAGACCCAGTACTTC.

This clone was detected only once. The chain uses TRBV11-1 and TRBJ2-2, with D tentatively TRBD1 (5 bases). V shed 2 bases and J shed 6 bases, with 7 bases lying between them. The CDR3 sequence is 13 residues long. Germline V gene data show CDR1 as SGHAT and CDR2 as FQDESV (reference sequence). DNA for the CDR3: TGTGCCAGCAGCTTAAGCAGGGCCGGGGAGCTGTTTTTT. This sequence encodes CASSLSRAGELFF.

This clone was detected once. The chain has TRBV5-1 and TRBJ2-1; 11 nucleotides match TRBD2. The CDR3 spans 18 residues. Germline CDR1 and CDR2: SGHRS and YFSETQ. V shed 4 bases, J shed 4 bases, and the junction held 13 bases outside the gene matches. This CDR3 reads CASSPRRRGLAEYNEQFF. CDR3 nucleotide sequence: TGCGCCAGCAGCCCAAGGCGTCGGGGACTAGCGGAATACAATGAGCAGTTCTTC.

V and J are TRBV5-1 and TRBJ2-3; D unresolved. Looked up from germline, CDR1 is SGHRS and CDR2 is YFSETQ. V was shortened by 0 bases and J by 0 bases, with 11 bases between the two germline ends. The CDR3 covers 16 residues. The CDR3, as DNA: TGCGCCAGCAGCTTGGTCCAGCAAACTAGCACAGATACGCAGTATTTT. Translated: CASSLVQQTSTDTQYF.

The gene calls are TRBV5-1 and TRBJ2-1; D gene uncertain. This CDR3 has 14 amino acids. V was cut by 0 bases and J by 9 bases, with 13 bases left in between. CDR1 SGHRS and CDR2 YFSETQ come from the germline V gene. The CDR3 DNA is TGCGCCAGCAGCTTGGCCAGGACCGCCGGTGAGCAGTTCTTC. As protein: CASSLARTAGEQFF. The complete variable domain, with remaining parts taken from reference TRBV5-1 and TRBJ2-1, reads KAGVTQTPRYLIKTRGQQVTLSCSPISGHRSVSWYQQTPGQGLQFLFEYFSETQRNKGNFPGRFSGRQFSNSRSEMNVSTLELGDSALYLCASSLARTAGEQFFGPGTRLTVL.